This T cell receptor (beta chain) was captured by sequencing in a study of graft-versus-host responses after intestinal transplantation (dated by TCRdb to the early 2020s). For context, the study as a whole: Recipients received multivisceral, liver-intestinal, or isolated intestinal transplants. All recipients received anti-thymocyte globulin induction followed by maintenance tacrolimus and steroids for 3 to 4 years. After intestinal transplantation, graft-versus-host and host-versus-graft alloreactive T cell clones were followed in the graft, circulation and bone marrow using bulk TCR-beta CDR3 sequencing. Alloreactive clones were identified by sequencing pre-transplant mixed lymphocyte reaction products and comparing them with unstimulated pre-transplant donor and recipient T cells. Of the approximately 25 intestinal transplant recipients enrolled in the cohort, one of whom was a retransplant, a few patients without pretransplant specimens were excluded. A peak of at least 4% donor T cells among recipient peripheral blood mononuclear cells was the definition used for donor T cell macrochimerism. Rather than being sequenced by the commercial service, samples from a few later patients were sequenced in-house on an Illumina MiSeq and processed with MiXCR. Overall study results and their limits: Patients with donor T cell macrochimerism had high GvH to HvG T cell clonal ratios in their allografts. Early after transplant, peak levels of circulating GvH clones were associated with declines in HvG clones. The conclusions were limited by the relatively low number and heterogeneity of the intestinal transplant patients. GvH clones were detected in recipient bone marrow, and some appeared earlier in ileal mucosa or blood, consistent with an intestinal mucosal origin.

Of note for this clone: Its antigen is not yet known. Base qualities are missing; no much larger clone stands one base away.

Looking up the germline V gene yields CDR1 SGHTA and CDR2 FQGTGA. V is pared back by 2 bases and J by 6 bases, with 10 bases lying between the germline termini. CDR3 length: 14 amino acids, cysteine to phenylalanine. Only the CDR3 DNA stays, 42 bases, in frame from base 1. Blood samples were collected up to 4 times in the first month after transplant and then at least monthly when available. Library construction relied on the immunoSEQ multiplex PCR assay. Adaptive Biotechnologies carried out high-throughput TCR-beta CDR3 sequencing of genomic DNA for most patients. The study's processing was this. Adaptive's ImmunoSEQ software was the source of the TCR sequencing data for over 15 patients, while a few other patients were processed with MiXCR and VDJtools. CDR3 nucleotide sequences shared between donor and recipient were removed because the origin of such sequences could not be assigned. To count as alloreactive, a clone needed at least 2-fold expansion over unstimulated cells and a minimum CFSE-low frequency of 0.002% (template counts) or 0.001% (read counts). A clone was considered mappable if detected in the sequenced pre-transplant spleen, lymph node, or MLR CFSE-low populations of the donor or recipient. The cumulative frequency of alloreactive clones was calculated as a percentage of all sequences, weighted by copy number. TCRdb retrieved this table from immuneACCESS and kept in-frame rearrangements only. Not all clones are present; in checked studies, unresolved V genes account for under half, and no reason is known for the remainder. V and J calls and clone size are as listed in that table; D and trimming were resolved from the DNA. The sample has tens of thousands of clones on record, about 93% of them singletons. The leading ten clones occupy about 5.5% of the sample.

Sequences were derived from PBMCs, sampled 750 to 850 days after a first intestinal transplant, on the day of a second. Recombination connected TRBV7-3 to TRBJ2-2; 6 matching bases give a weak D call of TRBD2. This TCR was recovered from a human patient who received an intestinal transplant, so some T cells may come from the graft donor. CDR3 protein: CASSLSTSPGELFF. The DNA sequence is TGTGCCAGCAGCTTATCCACTAGCCCCGGGGAGCTGTTTTTT. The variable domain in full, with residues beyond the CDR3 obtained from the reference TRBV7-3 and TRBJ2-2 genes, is GAGVSQTPSNKVTEKGKYVELRCDPISGHTALYWYRQSLGQGPEFLIYFQGTGAADDSGLPNDRFFAVRPEGSVSTLKIQRTERGDSAVYLCASSLSTSPGELFFGEGSRLTVL.